A single sample is the source of the 27 T cell receptor beta chains below, sequenced in a study of blood T cell repertoires in COVID-19. This table comes from immunoSEQ multiplex PCR, and its TCRdb copy is limited to in-frame clones, with some not included. The repertoire holds under 300,000 clones, with about 83% as singletons. The sequencing sample was made of peripheral blood. All receptors derive from a young man who had recovered from COVID-19.

The rearrangement uses TRBV5-1 and TRBJ2-7; 11 nucleotides line up with TRBD2. The CDR3 is 15 amino acids. Germline trimming cut 1 base from V and 4 bases from J; bases unmatched to any gene: 4. The V gene's germline CDR1 is SGHRS and CDR2 YFSETQ. DNA for the CDR3: TGCGCCAGCAGCTTGTTCCTAGCGGGGGGTTACGAGCAGTACTTC. It codes for CASSLFLAGGYEQYF.

This rearrangement joins TRBV3-1 (or the pseudogene TRBV3-2) to TRBJ2-3, with 8 nucleotides matching TRBD2. This CDR3 is 15 amino acids long. CDR1 is LGHDT and CDR2 is YNNKEL in the germline V gene (reference sequence). Unmatched junction bases numbered 4, after V lost 5 bases and J lost 0 bases. CDR3 sequence reads: CASSYGGGSTDTQYF. For the CDR3, the DNA is TGTGCCAGCAGCTACGGGGGGGGAAGCACAGATACGCAGTATTTT.

The genes are TRBV7-9 and TRBJ2-2; possibly TRBD1 for D (6 bases). Germline lookup yields CDR1 SEHNR and CDR2 FQNEAQ (reference sequence). The V gene lost 4 bases and the J gene lost 3 bases, with 15 bases spanning the gap. This CDR3 spans 16 amino acids. CDR3 coding DNA: TGTGCCAGCAGCTGGTCCGGGGACACCTACACCGGGGAGCTGTTTTTT. Protein product: CASSWSGDTYTGELFF.

The rearrangement links TRBV27 to TRBJ2-7; D is possibly TRBD1 (5 bases). The CDR3 sequence is 13 residues long. V lost 2 bases, J lost 7 bases, and 12 bases lay in between. CDR1 is MNHEY and CDR2 is SMNVEV in the germline V gene (reference sequence). The CDR3 DNA sequence: TGTGCCAGCAGTTTAATAGGGGAACGGGAGCAGTACTTC. Translating gives CASSLIGEREQYF.

The V call is TRBV12-5, the J call TRBJ1-6; D remains ambiguous. This CDR3 has 16 residues. Germline V gene lookup returns CDR1 LGHNT and CDR2 FRNRAP. The V end lost 2 bases, the J end lost 8 bases, and 16 bases lay between the germline ends. CDR3 nucleotides: TGTGCTAGTGGTTTGAACAAACCGGGTCGTCATTCACCCCTCCACTTT. Translation gives CASGLNKPGRHSPLHF.

This clone was observed a few times. The chain joins TRBV5-1 to TRBJ1-4; 12 nucleotides line up with TRBD1. Trimming took 4 bases from V and 7 from J; bases not matched to a gene: 5. This CDR3 is built from 15 residues. CDR1 and CDR2 (germline): SGHRS, YFSETQ. The CDR3 region is CASSGGQGALEKLFF. DNA for the CDR3: TGCGCCAGCAGCGGGGGACAGGGGGCGCTTGAAAAACTGTTTTTT. The variable domain in full, with the rest retrieved from reference TRBV5-1 and TRBJ1-4, is KAGVTQTPRYLIKTRGQQVTLSCSPISGHRSVSWYQQTPGQGLQFLFEYFSETQRNKGNFPGRFSGRQFSNSRSEMNVSTLELGDSALYLCASSGGQGALEKLFFGSGTQLSVL.

CDR3 DNA: TGTGCCAGCAGCTTAACAGGGGGAACACAGAGGTCCGGGGAGCTGTTTTTT. This codes for CASSLTGGTQRSGELFF. The gene calls are TRBV7-3 and TRBJ2-2; tentative D call: TRBD1 (6 bases). The germline V and J ends were trimmed by 0 bases and 6 bases, with 17 bases remaining between them. The germline V gene encodes CDR1 SGHTA and CDR2 FQGTGA. This CDR3 spans 17 amino acids.

V usage is TRBV4-1 and J usage is TRBJ2-7; tentatively, D is TRBD1 (5 bases). The germline gives CDR1 MGHRA, CDR2 YSYEKL. The CDR3 is 15 residues long. Trimming left V 1 base short and J 3 bases short, with 13 bases between. The CDR3 spells CASSQGSSQGYEQYF. The DNA of the CDR3 is TGCGCCAGCAGCCAAGGGTCATCCCAGGGCTACGAGCAGTACTTC.

This clone was counted once. The chain couples TRBV2 to TRBJ2-3; 10 bases map to TRBD2. V trimming: 6 bases; J trimming: 1 base; junction bases outside the gene matches: 4. From germline, CDR1 is SNHLY and CDR2 FYNNEI. The CDR3 runs 15 residues. CDR3 amino acids: CASRPTSGGTDTQYF. As DNA, the CDR3 is TGTGCCAGCAGACCTACTAGCGGGGGCACAGATACGCAGTATTTT. Full variable domain (outside the CDR3, taken from reference TRBV2 and TRBJ2-3): EPEVTQTPSHQVTQMGQEVILRCVPISNHLYFYWYRQILGQKVEFLVSFYNNEISEKSEIFDDQFSVERPDGSNFTLKIRSTKLEDSAMYFCASRPTSGGTDTQYFGPGTRLTVL.

V usage is TRBV10-3 and J usage is TRBJ2-5; D might be TRBD1 (6 bases). The V gene lost 5 bases and the J gene lost 1 base, with 11 bases spanning the gap. Germline loops: CDR1 ENHRY, CDR2 SYGVKD. The CDR3 extends over 14 amino acids. The CDR3 reads CAISTGTLQETQYF. CDR3 nucleotides: TGTGCCATCAGTACCGGGACACTCCAAGAGACCCAGTACTTC.

The rearrangement links TRBV5-4 to TRBJ1-4; 9 positions agree with TRBD1. CDR1 and CDR2 (germline): SGHNT, YYREEE (reference sequence). V gave up 4 bases and J gave up 8 bases; unmatched junction bases: 6. CDR3 size: 14 residues. CDR3 nucleotide sequence: TGTGCCAGCAGCGTACAGGGGGCTGGGGAAAAACTGTTTTTT. The encoded protein is CASSVQGAGEKLFF.

The chain uses TRBV3-1 (or the pseudogene TRBV3-2) and TRBJ1-1, with D possibly matching TRBD1 (6 bases). Germline V gene sequence: CDR1 LGHDT, CDR2 YNNKEL (reference sequence). Trimming pared 5 bases from V and 1 base from J, leaving 14 bases between. There are 15 residues in the CDR3. CDR3 loop: CASSEVQGTNTEAFF. The CDR3, as DNA: TGTGCCAGCAGCGAGGTGCAGGGGACGAACACTGAAGCTTTCTTT.

This rearrangement joins TRBV13 to TRBJ2-2, with D possibly being TRBD1 (6 bases). The CDR3 is made up of 17 amino acids. V lost 4 bases and J 5 bases, leaving 20 bases between the germline ends. The germline CDR1 and CDR2 sequences are PRHDT and FYEKMQ (reference sequence). This CDR3 is CASSSHDRILGTGELFF. The CDR3 DNA reads as TGTGCCAGCAGCTCCCACGACAGGATATTGGGAACCGGGGAGCTGTTTTTT. The full variable domain, with the rest looked up from reference TRBV13 and TRBJ2-2, is AAGVIQSPRHLIKEKRETATLKCYPIPRHDTVYWYQQGPGQDPQFLISFYEKMQSDKGSIPDRFSAQQFSDYHSELNMSSLELGDSALYFCASSSHDRILGTGELFFGEGSRLTVL.

J is TRBJ2-2 and V is TRBV7-3; a possible D gene is TRBD2 (6 bases). The CDR3 sequence is 16 residues long. The germline V gene encodes CDR1 SGHTA and CDR2 FQGTGA. V gave up 4 bases and J gave up 3 bases, with 15 bases separating them. CDR3 amino acids: CASSSSPPGDTGELFF. CDR3 nucleotide sequence: TGTGCCAGCAGCTCCTCTCCCCCGGGGGACACCGGGGAGCTGTTTTTT.

This sequence joins TRBV19 and TRBJ1-1; D is unclear. Trimming shortened V by 9 bases and J by 1 base, and 12 bases separated the two germline ends. Looked up from germline, CDR1 is LNHDA and CDR2 is SQIVND (reference sequence). This CDR3 contains 13 residues. CDR3 residues: CASTMVGNTEAFF. CDR3 nucleotides: TGTGCCAGCACTATGGTCGGGAACACTGAAGCTTTCTTT. Full variable domain (missing parts from reference TRBV19 and TRBJ1-1): DGGITQSPKYLFRKEGQNVTLSCEQNLNHDAMYWYRQDPGQGLRLIYYSQIVNDFQKGDIAEGYSVSREKKESFPLTVTSAQKNPTAFYLCASTMVGNTEAFFGQGTRLTVV.

The chain recombines TRBV9 with TRBJ1-4; no definite D call. This CDR3 comprises 15 residues. Germline V gene sequence: CDR1 SGDLS, CDR2 YYNGEE. V lost 3 bases to trimming and J lost 3 bases, with 12 bases between them. The CDR3 sequence: CASSAEGISNEKLFF. CDR3 coding DNA: TGTGCCAGCAGCGCCGAGGGTATTTCTAATGAAAAACTGTTTTTT.

The chain is built from TRBV6-4 and TRBJ2-6, with D possibly TRBD1 on 5 matching bases. The V end lost 4 bases, the J end lost 0 bases, and 10 bases lay between the germline ends. Looked up from germline, CDR1 is MRHNA and CDR2 is SNTAGT. CDR3 length: 16 amino acids. The CDR3 here is CASSGGQGSGANVLTF. The CDR3 DNA reads TGTGCCAGCAGTGGGGGCCAAGGCTCTGGGGCCAACGTCCTGACTTTC.

The V gene is TRBV28, the J gene TRBJ1-6, with D possibly matching TRBD1 (6 bases). Looked up from germline, CDR1 is MDHEN and CDR2 is SYDVKM. The CDR3 spans 14 residues. Trimming pared 6 bases from V and 7 bases from J, leaving 13 bases between. The CDR3 protein is CASRQQGANSPLHF. The CDR3 DNA sequence: TGTGCCAGCAGGCAACAGGGTGCCAATTCACCCCTCCACTTT.

This clone has a count of ten or more. V is TRBV4-2 and J is TRBJ2-5; 7 nucleotides match TRBD2. After removal of 0 bases from V and 5 bases from J, the junction contained 6 bases not matched to a gene. CDR1 and CDR2 (germline): LGHNA, YNFKEQ. This CDR3 contains 15 residues. Written as DNA, the CDR3 is TGTGCCAGCAGCCAAGATCTGGGGGGAGGGGAGACCCAGTACTTC. Protein: CASSQDLGGGETQYF.

The rearrangement uses TRBV9 and TRBJ2-5; D not certain. Trimming shortened V by 6 bases and J by 5 bases, and 14 bases separated the two germline ends. From germline, CDR1 is SGDLS and CDR2 YYNGEE. The CDR3 covers 13 residues. The CDR3 DNA sequence: TGTGCCAGCACCGACAACCGCTCGGAGACCCAGTACTTC. This encodes CASTDNRSETQYF.

To note about this clone: The junction departs from germline at one end; a sequencing error may be responsible. In the same sample, other DNA sequences code for this CDR3. The J gene is TRBJ1-4, the V gene TRBV6-1; 9 positions match TRBD1. This CDR3 has 16 amino acids. Germline assignment: CDR1 MNHNS and CDR2 SASEGT. Here the CDR3 reads CASSERDGTGFEKLFF. CDR3 DNA sequence: TGCGCCAGCAGTGAAAGGGACGGGACAGGGTTTGAAAAACTGTTTTTT.

This clone was observed a few times. The gene calls are TRBV19 and TRBJ2-7, with TRBD1 matching 8 bases. This CDR3 is built from 13 residues. Germline V gene data show CDR1 as LNHDA and CDR2 as SQIVND (reference sequence). Germline trimming cut 3 bases from V and 7 bases from J; bases unmatched to any gene: 5. For the CDR3, the DNA is TGTGCCAGTAGTATGCAACAGGGGGGAGAGCAGTACGTC. Its protein is CASSMQQGGEQYV.

The chain recombines TRBV19 with TRBJ2-1; D is unresolved. Trimming took 8 bases from V and 5 from J, leaving 10 bases between them. The length of the CDR3 is 12 residues. In germline, CDR1 is LNHDA, CDR2 SQIVND (reference sequence). CDR3 residues: CASSKQNNEQFF. The CDR3 region has the DNA TGTGCCAGTTCGAAACAGAACAATGAGCAGTTCTTC.

CDR3 in DNA: TGTGCCAGCTCACCGGGGAGGGAGACCCAGTACTTC. This codes for CASSPGRETQYF. V and J are TRBV18 and TRBJ2-5; possibly TRBD2 for D (6 bases). V lost 3 bases to trimming and J lost 5 bases, with 7 bases between them. This CDR3 is 12 amino acids long. Germline CDR1 KGHSH, CDR2 LQKENI.

This clone was counted a few times. V and J are TRBV3-1 (or the pseudogene TRBV3-2) and TRBJ2-5; D ambiguous. The length of the CDR3 is 12 residues. Trimming pared 0 bases from V and 10 bases from J, leaving 9 bases between. Germline values: CDR1 LGHDT, CDR2 YNNKEL (reference sequence). The CDR3 loop is CASSQDRPGQYF. Written as DNA, the CDR3 is TGTGCCAGCAGCCAAGATCGACCGGGCCAGTACTTC.

The V call is TRBV19, the J call TRBJ1-5; D is ambiguous. The CDR3 has 13 amino acids. CDR1 and CDR2 from the germline V gene are LNHDA and SQIVND (reference sequence). Between the trimmed V and J ends, which lost 4 bases and 6 bases, there was a span of 10 bases. The CDR3 region has the DNA TGTGCCAGTAGTACCGACGGAGGTCAGCCCCAGCATTTT. This sequence encodes CASSTDGGQPQHF. Combining the CDR3 with reference TRBV19 and TRBJ1-5 gives the whole variable domain DGGITQSPKYLFRKEGQNVTLSCEQNLNHDAMYWYRQDPGQGLRLIYYSQIVNDFQKGDIAEGYSVSREKKESFPLTVTSAQKNPTAFYLCASSTDGGQPQHFGDGTRLSIL.

This CDR3 is CASSHPFTPGASGNTIYF. CDR3 DNA: TGTGCCAGCAGCCACCCCTTTACGCCTGGGGCCTCTGGAAACACCATATATTTT. The chain is built from TRBV3-1 (or the pseudogene TRBV3-2) and TRBJ1-3, with D possibly TRBD1 on 5 matching bases. Germline CDR1 LGHDT, CDR2 YNNKEL (reference sequence). This CDR3 is 18 amino acids long. V was cut by 3 bases and J by 0 bases, with 18 bases left in between.